Listed below are T cell receptor beta chains from one sample, sequenced in a study of shared clonotypes between healthy human individuals. Assay used: immunoSEQ multiplex PCR; TCRdb lists only in-frame clones, some missing. Of about 2.2 million clones in the sample, 80% to 95% were seen once. The sequenced sample was naive CD8+ T cells from PBMCs. These receptor sequences come from a man between 18 and 29 years old in good health. Some clones in this sample may be carry-over from other donors' samples. The CDR3 runs from the conserved cysteine through the conserved F or W. The D gene is left open where the match is weak. Some rows mark clone size as missing; the rest say once, few, many or name a class of expanded clone.

d_gene: -
j_gene: TRBJ2-3
len: 13
v_gene: TRBV27
abundance: -
CDR3aa: CASRQRSTDTQYF
CDR3nt: TGTGCCAGCAGGCAGCGGAGCACAGATACGCAGTATTTT

d_gene: -
j_gene: TRBJ1-1
len: 15
v_gene: TRBV6-5
abundance: -
CDR3aa: CASRLVGGTNTEAFF
CDR3nt: TGTGCCAGCAGACTAGTAGGGGGTACGAACACTGAAGCTTTCTTT

d_gene: -
j_gene: TRBJ2-3
len: 14
v_gene: TRBV28
abundance: -
CDR3aa: CASRWTPSTDTQYF
CDR3nt: TGTGCCAGCAGGTGGACACCTAGCACAGATACGCAGTATTTT

d_gene: -
j_gene: TRBJ2-7
len: 11
v_gene: TRBV11-2
abundance: -
CDR3aa: CASSLHPEQYF
CDR3nt: TGTGCCAGCAGCTTACATCCCGAGCAGTACTTC

d_gene: TRBD2
j_gene: TRBJ2-1
len: 16
v_gene: TRBV9
abundance: -
CDR3aa: CASSVSSGNKNNEQFF
CDR3nt: TGTGCCAGCAGCGTCTCGAGCGGGAATAAGAACAATGAGCAGTTCTTC

d_gene: TRBD1
j_gene: TRBJ1-4
len: 17
v_gene: TRBV4-1
abundance: -
CDR3aa: CASSQVTLGTGSEKLFF
CDR3nt: TGCGCCAGCAGCCAAGTTACCTTAGGGACAGGGAGTGAAAAACTGTTTTTT

d_gene: TRBD2
j_gene: TRBJ2-2
len: 16
v_gene: TRBV5-1
abundance: -
CDR3aa: CASSLVVAGSSGELFF
CDR3nt: TGCGCCAGCAGCTTGGTGGTAGCGGGATCTTCCGGGGAGCTGTTTTTT

d_gene: -
j_gene: TRBJ2-3
len: 10
v_gene: TRBV20-1
abundance: -
CDR3aa: CSAIPDTQYF
CDR3nt: TGCAGTGCTATCCCCGATACGCAGTATTTT

d_gene: -
j_gene: TRBJ1-2
len: 13
v_gene: TRBV29-1
abundance: -
CDR3aa: CSVDTPRGYGYTF
CDR3nt: TGCAGCGTGGACACCCCCAGGGGATATGGCTACACCTTC

d_gene: -
j_gene: TRBJ2-1
len: 14
v_gene: TRBV19
abundance: -
CDR3aa: CASSGPGSYNEQFF
CDR3nt: TGTGCCAGTAGTGGCCCGGGCTCCTACAATGAGCAGTTCTTC

d_gene: -
j_gene: TRBJ1-1
len: 14
v_gene: TRBV27
abundance: -
CDR3aa: CASSLSRVNTEAFF
CDR3nt: TGTGCCAGCAGTTTGAGCAGAGTAAACACTGAAGCTTTCTTT

d_gene: TRBD1
j_gene: TRBJ2-7
len: 17
v_gene: TRBV5-6
abundance: -
CDR3aa: CASSQLLDREEGYEQYF
CDR3nt: TGTGCCAGCAGCCAACTATTGGACAGGGAAGAGGGCTACGAGCAGTACTTC

d_gene: TRBD2
j_gene: TRBJ2-7
len: 13
v_gene: TRBV10-3
abundance: -
CDR3aa: CAILAGGSYEQYF
CDR3nt: TGTGCCATTCTAGCGGGAGGATCCTACGAGCAGTACTTC

d_gene: TRBD2
j_gene: TRBJ2-2
len: 18
v_gene: TRBV9
abundance: -
CDR3aa: CASSVEGLAGGVTGELFF
CDR3nt: TGTGCCAGCAGCGTAGAAGGACTAGCGGGAGGGGTAACCGGGGAGCTGTTTTTT

d_gene: -
j_gene: TRBJ2-7
len: 12
v_gene: TRBV29-1
abundance: -
CDR3aa: CSVGETSYEQYF
CDR3nt: TGCAGCGTTGGCGAGACAAGCTACGAGCAGTACTTC

d_gene: -
j_gene: TRBJ1-5
len: 14
v_gene: TRBV30
abundance: -
CDR3aa: CAWSGWGGNQPQHF
CDR3nt: TGTGCCTGGAGTGGGTGGGGGGGAAATCAGCCCCAGCATTTT

d_gene: -
j_gene: TRBJ2-6
len: 15
v_gene: TRBV27
abundance: -
CDR3aa: CASSAHISGANVLTF
CDR3nt: TGTGCCAGCAGTGCCCACATCTCTGGGGCCAACGTCCTGACTTTC

d_gene: TRBD2
j_gene: TRBJ2-1
len: 19
v_gene: TRBV5-1
abundance: -
CDR3aa: CASSPTGLAGSSSYNEQFF
CDR3nt: TGCGCCAGCAGCCCGACAGGACTAGCGGGAAGTAGCTCCTACAATGAGCAGTTCTTC

d_gene: TRBD2
j_gene: TRBJ2-7
len: 16
v_gene: TRBV7-9
abundance: -
CDR3aa: CASSIPTSESSYEQYF
CDR3nt: TGTGCCAGCAGTATACCAACTAGCGAGAGCTCCTACGAGCAGTACTTC

d_gene: -
j_gene: TRBJ1-4
len: 14
v_gene: TRBV27
abundance: -
CDR3aa: CASSLLSGAEKLFF
CDR3nt: TGTGCCAGCAGTTTATTGAGTGGGGCAGAAAAACTGTTTTTT

d_gene: TRBD1
j_gene: TRBJ1-4
len: 17
v_gene: TRBV10-2
abundance: -
CDR3aa: CASSESTGGATNEKLFF
CDR3nt: TGCGCCAGCAGTGAGTCGACAGGGGGCGCAACTAATGAAAAACTGTTTTTT

d_gene: -
j_gene: TRBJ1-3
len: 15
v_gene: TRBV10-3
abundance: -
CDR3aa: CAISEGFHSGNTIYF
CDR3nt: TGTGCCATCAGTGAGGGGTTCCACTCTGGAAACACCATATATTTT

d_gene: TRBD2
j_gene: TRBJ2-7
len: 15
v_gene: TRBV28
abundance: -
CDR3aa: CASSSLSGRDYEQYF
CDR3nt: TGTGCCAGCAGTTCATTAAGCGGGAGAGACTACGAGCAGTACTTC

d_gene: -
j_gene: TRBJ2-2
len: 14
v_gene: TRBV9
abundance: -
CDR3aa: CASSSSQAPGELFF
CDR3nt: TGTGCCAGCAGCAGCTCCCAGGCACCCGGGGAGCTGTTTTTT

d_gene: -
j_gene: TRBJ2-1
len: 17
v_gene: TRBV19
abundance: once
CDR3aa: CASSTHPPELAFNEQFF
CDR3nt: TGTGCCAGTAGTACACATCCGCCGGAACTAGCTTTCAATGAGCAGTTCTTC

d_gene: -
j_gene: TRBJ2-7
len: 13
v_gene: TRBV5-1
abundance: -
CDR3aa: CASSPPERGEQYF
CDR3nt: TGCGCCAGCAGCCCACCGGAAAGGGGCGAGCAGTACTTC

d_gene: -
j_gene: TRBJ2-1
len: 13
v_gene: TRBV18
abundance: -
CDR3aa: CASSPETGDEQFF
CDR3nt: TGTGCCAGCTCACCAGAAACTGGCGATGAGCAGTTCTTC

d_gene: -
j_gene: TRBJ2-2
len: 17
v_gene: TRBV5-1
abundance: -
CDR3aa: CASSLAESYPNTGELFF
CDR3nt: TGCGCCAGCAGCTTGGCCGAGTCGTACCCGAACACCGGGGAGCTGTTTTTT